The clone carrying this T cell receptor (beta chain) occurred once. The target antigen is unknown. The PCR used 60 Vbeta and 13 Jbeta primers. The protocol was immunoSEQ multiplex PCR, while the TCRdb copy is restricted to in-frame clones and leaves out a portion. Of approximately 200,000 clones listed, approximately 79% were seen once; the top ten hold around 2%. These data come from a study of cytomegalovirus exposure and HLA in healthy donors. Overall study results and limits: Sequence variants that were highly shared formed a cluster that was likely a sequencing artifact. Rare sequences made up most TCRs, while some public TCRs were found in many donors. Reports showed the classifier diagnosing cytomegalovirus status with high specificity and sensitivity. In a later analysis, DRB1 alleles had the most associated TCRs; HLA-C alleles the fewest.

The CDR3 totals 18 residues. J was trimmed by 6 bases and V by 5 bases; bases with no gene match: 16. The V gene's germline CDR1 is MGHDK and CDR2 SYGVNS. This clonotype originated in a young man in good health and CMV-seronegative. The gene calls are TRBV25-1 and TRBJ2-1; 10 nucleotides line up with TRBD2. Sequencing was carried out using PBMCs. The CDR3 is CASSPSGGAPLGINEQFF. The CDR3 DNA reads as TGTGCCAGCAGTCCTAGCGGGGGAGCTCCATTGGGTATCAATGAGCAGTTCTTC. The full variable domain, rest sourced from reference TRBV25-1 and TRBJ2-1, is EADIYQTPRYLVIGTGKKITLECSQTMGHDKMYWYQQDPGMELHLIHYSYGVNSTEKGDLSSESTVSRIRTEHFPLTLESARPSHTSQYLCASSPSGGAPLGINEQFFGPGTRLTVL.